These T cell receptor beta chains were read from a single sample in a study of metastatic and nonmetastatic thyroid tumors. MiXCR reprocessed the PCR reads for TCRdb. Of about 12,000 clones listed, 31% are singletons. The specimen sequenced was tumor tissue. The receptor set was obtained from a female donor with papillary thyroid cancer or a benign thyroid nodule (not recorded which). Some clones in this sample may be carry-over from other donors' samples. Each CDR3 is given with its conserved first and last residue. Fields, in order: D gene, V gene, J gene, clone size, CDR3 protein, CDR3 DNA. D genes are given only for firm matches. Part of the rows lack a size; the others show once, few, many or a class for expanded clones.

d_call: .
v_call: TRBV6-5
j_call: TRBJ1-3
clone_size: few
cdr3_aa: CASSYSETPSGNTIYF
cdr3_nt: TGTGCCAGCAGTTACTCGGAGACACCATCTGGAAACACCATATATTTT

d_call: TRBD2
v_call: TRBV15
j_call: TRBJ2-3
clone_size: many
cdr3_aa: CATSRAAGGPPDTQYF
cdr3_nt: TGTGCCACCAGCAGAGCAGCGGGAGGGCCCCCAGATACGCAGTATTTT

d_call: TRBD2
v_call: TRBV18
j_call: TRBJ2-1
clone_size: once
cdr3_aa: CASSPASGSKNEQFF
cdr3_nt: TGTGCCAGCTCACCCGCTAGCGGGAGTAAGAATGAGCAGTTCTTC

d_call: TRBD1
v_call: TRBV14
j_call: TRBJ2-7
clone_size: many
cdr3_aa: CASSQGGTVPYEQYF
cdr3_nt: TGTGCCAGCAGCCAAGGTGGGACAGTTCCCTACGAGCAGTACTTC

d_call: TRBD2
v_call: TRBV6-1
j_call: TRBJ2-1
clone_size: .
cdr3_aa: CASSGLERGATNEQFF
cdr3_nt: TGTGCCAGCAGTGGACTTGAGCGGGGGGCAACCAATGAGCAGTTCTTC

d_call: .
v_call: TRBV28
j_call: TRBJ2-7
clone_size: few
cdr3_aa: CASSPPAGKQYF
cdr3_nt: TGTGCCAGCAGTCCCCCCGCGGGGAAGCAGTACTTC

d_call: TRBD1
v_call: TRBV5-4
j_call: TRBJ2-7
clone_size: many
cdr3_aa: CASSPGTGGIYEQYF
cdr3_nt: TGTGCCAGCAGCCCCGGGACAGGGGGCATCTACGAGCAGTACTTC

d_call: TRBD2
v_call: TRBV12-3/TRBV12-4
j_call: TRBJ2-2
clone_size: few
cdr3_aa: CASSLLAGGPNGELFF
cdr3_nt: TGTGCCAGCAGCTTACTAGCGGGGGGGCCTAACGGGGAGCTGTTTTTT

d_call: TRBD2
v_call: TRBV20-1
j_call: TRBJ2-1
clone_size: many
cdr3_aa: CSARDYPGTSTYNEQFF
cdr3_nt: TGCAGTGCTAGAGACTACCCGGGGACTAGCACGTACAATGAGCAGTTCTTC

d_call: .
v_call: TRBV5-1
j_call: TRBJ2-7
clone_size: .
cdr3_aa: CASSLETEGEQYF
cdr3_nt: TGCGCCAGCAGCTTGGAGACAGAGGGCGAGCAGTACTTC

d_call: .
v_call: TRBV6-1
j_call: TRBJ2-6
clone_size: few
cdr3_aa: CASTQDSGANFLTF
cdr3_nt: TGTGCCAGCACACAGGACTCTGGTGCCAACTTCCTGACTTTC

d_call: .
v_call: TRBV20-1
j_call: TRBJ1-2
clone_size: many
cdr3_aa: CSARDWGGNYGYTF
cdr3_nt: TGCAGTGCTAGAGATTGGGGGGGCAACTATGGCTACACCTTC

d_call: .
v_call: TRBV20-1
j_call: TRBJ2-1
clone_size: .
cdr3_aa: CSASLLARVSEQFF
cdr3_nt: TGCAGTGCTAGCTTGTTGGCTAGGGTTAGTGAGCAGTTCTTC